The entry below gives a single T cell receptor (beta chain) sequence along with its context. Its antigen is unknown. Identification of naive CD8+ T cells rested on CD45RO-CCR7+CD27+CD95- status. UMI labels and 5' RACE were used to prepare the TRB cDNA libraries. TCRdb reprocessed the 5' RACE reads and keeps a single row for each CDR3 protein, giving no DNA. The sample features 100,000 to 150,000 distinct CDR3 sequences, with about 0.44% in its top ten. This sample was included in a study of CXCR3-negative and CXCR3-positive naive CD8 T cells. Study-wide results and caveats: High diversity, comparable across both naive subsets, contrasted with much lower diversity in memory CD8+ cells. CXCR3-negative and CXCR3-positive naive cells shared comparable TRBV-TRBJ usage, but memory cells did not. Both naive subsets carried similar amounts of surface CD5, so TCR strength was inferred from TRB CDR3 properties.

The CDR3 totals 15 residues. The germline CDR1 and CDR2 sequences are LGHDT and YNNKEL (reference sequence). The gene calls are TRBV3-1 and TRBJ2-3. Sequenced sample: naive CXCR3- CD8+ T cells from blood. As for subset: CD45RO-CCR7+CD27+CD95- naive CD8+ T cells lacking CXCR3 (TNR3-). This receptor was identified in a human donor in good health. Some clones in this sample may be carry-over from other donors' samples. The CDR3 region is CASSQYTGGGYTQYF.